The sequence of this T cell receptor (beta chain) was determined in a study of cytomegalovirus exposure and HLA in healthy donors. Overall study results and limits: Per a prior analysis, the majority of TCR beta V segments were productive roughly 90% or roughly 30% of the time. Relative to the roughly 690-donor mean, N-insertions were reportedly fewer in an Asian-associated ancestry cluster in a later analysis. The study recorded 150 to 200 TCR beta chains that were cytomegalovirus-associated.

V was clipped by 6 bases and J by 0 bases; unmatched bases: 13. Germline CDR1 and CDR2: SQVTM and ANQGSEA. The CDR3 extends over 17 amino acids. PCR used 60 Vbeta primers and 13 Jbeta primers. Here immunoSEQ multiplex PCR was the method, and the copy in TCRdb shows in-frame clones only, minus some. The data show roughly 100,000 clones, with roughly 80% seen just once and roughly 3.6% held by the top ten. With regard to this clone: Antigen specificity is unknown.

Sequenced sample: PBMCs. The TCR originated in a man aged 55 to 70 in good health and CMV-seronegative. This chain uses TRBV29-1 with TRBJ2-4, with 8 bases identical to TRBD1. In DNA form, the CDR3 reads TGCAGCGTCCAGACAGGGGTGAGGATCGGAGCCAAAAACATTCAGTACTTC. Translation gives CSVQTGVRIGAKNIQYF.